This is a list of T cell receptor beta chains from one sample in a study of T cells after yellow fever vaccination. TCRdb re-derived calls from the 5' RACE reads in MiXCR, one entry per CDR3 protein. The table shows around 550,000 distinct CDR3 sequences, with about 19% occurring only once. The sequencing here drew on PBMCs, taken 15 days after the yellow fever booster vaccination. The receptors derive from a young man who received the YFV17D yellow fever vaccine. Each CDR3 is given with its conserved first and last residue. A D gene is named only where the DNA matches it firmly. Some rows have no size entry. The others give once, few or many, or a class for an expanded clone.

size	V	J	D	CDR3	DNA
few	TRBV6-5	TRBJ2-1	TRBD2	CASSPTSGRAAYNEQFF	TGTGCCAGCAGTCCGACTAGCGGGAGGGCGGCCTACAATGAGCAGTTCTTC
few	TRBV28	TRBJ2-7	TRBD1	CASRFSGTGTYEQYF	TGTGCCAGCAGATTCTCCGGGACAGGGACCTACGAGCAGTACTTC
few	TRBV6-5	TRBJ2-7	.	CASSRGADQYF	TGTGCCAGCAGTCGCGGCGCAGATCAGTACTTC
few	TRBV20-1	TRBJ2-7	.	CSARGGQAQYF	TGCAGTGCTAGGGGAGGACAGGCGCAGTACTTC
few	TRBV18	TRBJ2-7	TRBD2	CASSPPSGGGSYEQYF	TGTGCCAGCTCACCACCTTCGGGAGGGGGGTCCTACGAGCAGTACTTC
.	TRBV20-1	TRBJ2-3	.	CSASGSNTDTQYF	TGCAGTGCTAGCGGGAGTAACACAGATACGCAGTATTTT
.	TRBV10-3	TRBJ1-4	TRBD1	CAISWTGLGEKLFF	TGTGCCATCAGTTGGACAGGGCTGGGAGAAAAACTGTTTTTT
few	TRBV6-2/TRBV6-3	TRBJ2-1	TRBD2	CASWRVAGGEQFF	TGTGCCAGCTGGAGGGTAGCGGGAGGCGAGCAGTTCTTC
.	TRBV7-3	TRBJ2-1	TRBD2	CASSTTKRESGSYNEQFF	TGTGCCAGCAGCACCACAAAGCGGGAGTCCGGCTCCTACAATGAGCAGTTCTTC
.	TRBV6-2/TRBV6-3	TRBJ2-1	.	CASSPRGGPFNEQFF	TGTGCCAGCAGTCCCCGAGGGGGGCCCTTCAATGAGCAGTTCTTC
.	TRBV2	TRBJ1-1	.	CASSMDRNTEAFF	TGTGCCAGCAGCATGGACAGGAACACTGAAGCTTTCTTT
few	TRBV4-3	TRBJ1-4	.	CASSQNGGALQEKLFF	TGCGCCAGCAGCCAAAACGGGGGGGCCCTTCAGGAAAAACTGTTTTTT
.	TRBV27	TRBJ2-3	.	CASSLSYPTDTQYF	TGTGCCAGCAGTTTATCGTATCCCACAGATACGCAGTATTTT
few	TRBV7-9	TRBJ2-2	.	CASSLSKSETTGELFF	TGTGCCAGCAGCTTGTCCAAATCCGAAACCACCGGGGAGCTGTTTTTT
few	TRBV7-2	TRBJ2-7	TRBD1	CASSLGGTGAEQYF	TGTGCCAGCAGCTTAGGGGGTACAGGGGCCGAGCAGTACTTC
.	TRBV6-2/TRBV6-3	TRBJ2-3	.	CASSYSWRPDTQYF	TGTGCCAGCAGTTACTCGTGGCGGCCGGATACGCAGTATTTT
few	TRBV11-2	TRBJ2-4	.	CASSLGFVVDIQYF	TGTGCCAGCAGCTTGGGGTTTGTTGTGGACATTCAGTACTTC
few	TRBV29-1	TRBJ1-5	.	CSVRSGSGSNQPQHF	TGCAGCGTACGTTCGGGGTCCGGGAGCAATCAGCCCCAGCATTTT
few	TRBV28	TRBJ1-6	TRBD1	CASSLFGQGNSPLHF	TGTGCCAGCAGTTTATTCGGACAGGGGAATTCACCCCTCCACTTT
few	TRBV14	TRBJ2-7	.	CASSQTGKQYF	TGTGCCAGCAGCCAAACAGGGAAGCAGTACTTC
.	TRBV20-1	TRBJ1-2	TRBD1	CSAIDRAYGYTF	TGCAGTGCCATCGACAGGGCGTATGGCTACACCTTC
.	TRBV11-1	TRBJ2-6	.	CASSPGWAGSHSGANVLTF	TGTGCCAGCAGCCCCGGTTGGGCAGGTTCACACTCTGGGGCCAACGTCCTGACTTTC
.	TRBV29-1	TRBJ2-7	TRBD1	CSVEGTGYEQYF	TGCAGCGTTGAAGGGACAGGGTACGAGCAGTACTTC
.	TRBV6-1	TRBJ1-6	.	CASSAEWTNSPLHF	TGTGCCAGCAGTGCCGAGTGGACTAATTCACCCCTCCACTTT
few	TRBV28	TRBJ2-2	.	CASIDRNTGELFF	TGTGCCAGCATAGACAGGAACACCGGGGAGCTGTTTTTT
.	TRBV5-6	TRBJ2-1	.	CASSNGRAYNEQFF	TGTGCCAGCAGCAACGGCAGAGCCTACAATGAGCAGTTCTTC
.	TRBV10-1	TRBJ2-7	.	CASSDNTYEQYF	TGCGCCAGCAGTGATAACACCTACGAGCAGTACTTC
few	TRBV29-1	TRBJ2-1	.	CSVASGNRNEQFF	TGCAGCGTAGCCTCAGGGAATCGGAATGAGCAGTTCTTC
few	TRBV7-9	TRBJ2-2	.	CASSLGLGGSTGELFF	TGTGCCAGCAGCTTAGGCTTGGGAGGAAGTACCGGGGAGCTGTTTTTT
few	TRBV6-1	TRBJ2-3	.	CAWGWGERADTQYF	TGTGCCTGGGGGTGGGGCGAAAGGGCAGATACGCAGTATTTT
many	TRBV20-1	TRBJ2-1	.	CSGRSGLHNNEQFF	TGCAGTGGAAGGTCGGGACTCCACAACAATGAGCAGTTCTTC
once	TRBV7-2	TRBJ2-7	.	CASSLGGGGYTYEQYF	TGTGCCAGCAGCTTAGGGGGGGGCGGGTACACCTACGAGCAGTACTTC